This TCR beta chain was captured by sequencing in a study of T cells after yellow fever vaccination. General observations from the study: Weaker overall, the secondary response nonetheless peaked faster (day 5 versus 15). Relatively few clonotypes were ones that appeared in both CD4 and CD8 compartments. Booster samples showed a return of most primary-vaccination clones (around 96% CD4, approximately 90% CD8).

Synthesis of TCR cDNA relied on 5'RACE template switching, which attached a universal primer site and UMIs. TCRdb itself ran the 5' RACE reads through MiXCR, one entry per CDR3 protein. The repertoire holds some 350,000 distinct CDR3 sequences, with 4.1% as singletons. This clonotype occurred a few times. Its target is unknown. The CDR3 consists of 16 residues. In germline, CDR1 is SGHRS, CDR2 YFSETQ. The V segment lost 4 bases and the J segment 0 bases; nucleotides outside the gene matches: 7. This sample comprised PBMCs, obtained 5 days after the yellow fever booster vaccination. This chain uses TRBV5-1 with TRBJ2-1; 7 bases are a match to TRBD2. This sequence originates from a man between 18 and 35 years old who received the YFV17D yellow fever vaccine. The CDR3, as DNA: TGCGCCAGCAGCCTACCCCTAGCGGCCTCCTACAATGAGCAGTTCTTC. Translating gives CASSLPLAASYNEQFF.